Listed below are T cell receptor beta chains from one sample, sequenced in a study of cytomegalovirus exposure and HLA in healthy donors. Sequencing used immunoSEQ multiplex PCR; TCRdb keeps in-frame clones, though not all of them. The sample carries fewer than 200,000 clones, 80% recorded once. The source material was PBMCs. Receptors originate from a male donor in good health and CMV-seronegative. The CDR3 runs from the conserved cysteine through the conserved F or W.

CDR3	J	V
CATSRDRDRANSPLHF	TRBJ1-6	TRBV15
CASSSRTSGDRETQYF	TRBJ2-5	TRBV5-1
CASSIQSPAGEQFF	TRBJ2-1	TRBV5-1
CATSSGRADTQYF	TRBJ2-3	TRBV15
CSVGGGDQPQHF	TRBJ1-5	TRBV29-1
CASSSQGQANTGELFF	TRBJ2-2	TRBV5-1
CASGLARGGSGYTF	TRBJ1-2	TRBV12-5
CASSRVSGANVLTF	TRBJ2-6	TRBV7-9
CASSLELEGYTF	TRBJ1-2	TRBV7-9
CASRGQGAWEPQHF	TRBJ1-5	TRBV6-5
CASSSVTWAGVGTGELFF	TRBJ2-2	TRBV11-2
CASSQGGAQETQYF	TRBJ2-5	TRBV7-9
CASSLGTDSNQPQHF	TRBJ1-5	TRBV7-6
CSGNRDYGYTF	TRBJ1-2	TRBV20-1
CASSQVVLGRPETQYF	TRBJ2-5	TRBV4-1
CASSPIWGGYTF	TRBJ1-2	TRBV9